Following are 31 T cell receptor beta chains from one sample sequenced in a study of graft-versus-host responses after intestinal transplantation. Profiling relied on immunoSEQ multiplex PCR, and the TCRdb table lists in-frame clones only, not all of them. The sample lists over 80,000 clones, around 88% occurring once. Here the sequenced sample was PBMCs, taken 255 days after intestinal transplant. These receptors came from a human patient who received an intestinal transplant, so some T cells may come from the graft donor.

V and J are TRBV5-4 and TRBJ2-2; 8 positions agree with TRBD1. Germline V gene data show CDR1 as SGHNT and CDR2 as YYREEE (reference sequence). J was trimmed by 5 bases and V by 6 bases; bases with no gene match: 12. The CDR3 is 16 residues long. CDR3 residues: CASNPGGRGWTGELFF. Here the CDR3 DNA reads TGTGCCAGCAACCCAGGGGGCAGGGGGTGGACCGGGGAGCTGTTTTTT. Full variable domain (missing parts from reference TRBV5-4 and TRBJ2-2): ETGVTQSPTHLIKTRGQQVTLRCSSQSGHNTVSWYQQALGQGPQFIFQYYREEENGRGNFPPRFSGLQFPNYSSELNVNALELDDSALYLCASNPGGRGWTGELFFGEGSRLTVL.

The chain couples TRBV6-5 to TRBJ1-2; D uncertain. Trimming stripped 3 bases from V and 3 bases from J, with 5 bases between. CDR3 length: 12 residues. Germline lookup yields CDR1 MNHEY and CDR2 SVGAGI. The CDR3 bases are TGTGCCAGCAGTTATGGAGACTATGGCTACACCTTC. Protein product: CASSYGDYGYTF.

The J gene is TRBJ1-2, the V gene TRBV25-1, with 9 bases that match TRBD1. J gave up 4 bases and V 4 bases, and 7 bases lay outside the gene matches. CDR1 is MGHDK, CDR2 SYGVNS, per germline. CDR3 size: 15 residues. This chain's CDR3 is CASSGRTGAPYGYTF. In nucleotides, the CDR3 is TGTGCCAGCAGTGGGCGGACAGGGGCCCCCTATGGCTACACCTTC.

The rearrangement joins TRBV15 to TRBJ2-5, with D perhaps matching TRBD1 (6 bases). The V end was cut by 6 bases, the J end by 5 bases, with 13 bases between. Germline V gene sequence: CDR1 LNHNV, CDR2 YYDKDF (reference sequence). The CDR3 totals 13 residues. CDR3 DNA sequence: TGTGCCACCAGGCCAGGGGTCTCCGAGACCCAGTACTTC. Translation gives CATRPGVSETQYF.

The chain joins TRBV19 to TRBJ1-5; D gene uncertain. With 5 bases removed from V and 0 bases from J, the gap between germline ends came to 8 bases. This CDR3 has 14 residues. The germline gives CDR1 LNHDA, CDR2 SQIVND (reference sequence). This CDR3 is CASSLPYSNQPQHF. The CDR3 DNA follows: TGTGCCAGTAGTCTCCCTTATAGCAATCAGCCCCAGCATTTT.

The V and J genes are TRBV7-9 and TRBJ2-2; TRBD1 might be the D (5 bases). The CDR3 has 15 residues. Trimming pared 1 base from V and 4 bases from J, leaving 10 bases between. Per germline, CDR1 SEHNR and CDR2 FQNEAQ (reference sequence). The CDR3 coding sequence is TGTGCCAGCAGCTTAGATGGACACCTCACCGGGGAGCTGTTTTTT. It yields the protein CASSLDGHLTGELFF.

The V gene is TRBV9, the J gene TRBJ1-2; D is unresolved. CDR3 length: 18 residues. Trimming shortened V by 0 bases and J by 2 bases, and 20 bases separated the two germline ends. Per germline, CDR1 SGDLS and CDR2 YYNGEE. The CDR3 DNA reads TGTGCCAGCAGCGTAGCGGGCGAAGACGTCGTCCTGAACTATGGCTACACCTTC. Encoded protein: CASSVAGEDVVLNYGYTF.

The V gene is TRBV13, the J gene TRBJ1-6; 7 bases agree with TRBD1. The J segment lost 11 bases and the V segment lost 4 bases, leaving 11 bases of the junction unmatched. Germline values: CDR1 PRHDT, CDR2 FYEKMQ (reference sequence). The CDR3 covers 15 residues. CDR3 coding DNA: TGTGCCAGCAGCTCATGGGACAGCCTCTCCCCACCCCTCCACTTT. Amino acid sequence: CASSSWDSLSPPLHF.

This clone was detected a few times. The J gene is TRBJ2-3, the V gene TRBV5-1; no reliable D call. This CDR3 has 12 residues. The V end lost 5 bases, the J end lost 8 bases, and 12 bases lay between the germline ends. CDR1 and CDR2 (germline): SGHRS, YFSETQ. CDR3 amino acids: CASRGDVGTQYF. DNA of the CDR3: TGCGCCAGCAGGGGCGATGTGGGTACGCAGTATTTT.

V usage is TRBV2 and J usage is TRBJ2-7; 10 bases align to TRBD1. The V segment lost 7 bases and the J segment 3 bases; nucleotides outside the gene matches: 3. This CDR3 spans 13 amino acids. Germline V gene data show CDR1 as SNHLY and CDR2 as FYNNEI. The CDR3 sequence: CASTRDRGYEQYF. The DNA of the CDR3 is TGTGCCAGCACCCGGGACAGGGGCTACGAGCAGTACTTC.

The rearrangement joins TRBV7-2 to TRBJ2-7; TRBD2 matches at 10 bases. The CDR3 contains 14 residues. Germline V CDR1 and CDR2: SGHTA, FQGNSA. V was pared by 1 base and J by 6 bases, with 3 bases of the junction left unmatched. The CDR3 loop is CASSLVPSGGEQYV. The CDR3, as DNA: TGTGCCAGCAGCTTAGTTCCTAGCGGGGGCGAGCAGTACGTC.

The V gene is TRBV7-8, the J gene TRBJ1-1; possible D gene TRBD1, 5 bases. The CDR3 has 14 residues. Germline V gene lookup returns CDR1 SGHVS and CDR2 FQNEAQ. V gave up 6 bases and J gave up 1 base, with 12 bases separating them. The CDR3 region is CASRLGVANTEAFF. For the CDR3, the DNA is TGTGCCAGCAGACTGGGGGTCGCGAACACTGAAGCTTTCTTT.

V usage is TRBV5-6 and J usage is TRBJ2-3, with D perhaps TRBD2 (7 bases). V was shortened by 5 bases and J by 1 base, with 14 bases between the two germline ends. The CDR3 has 15 residues. Germline lookup yields CDR1 SGHDT and CDR2 YYEEEE. The CDR3 DNA is TGTGCCAGCAGGTTAGGGGGGGGCCGCACAGATACGCAGTATTTT. This codes for CASRLGGGRTDTQYF.

The sample holds a few counts of this clone. The chain combines TRBV28 with TRBJ1-6; D is undetermined. Germline values: CDR1 MDHEN, CDR2 SYDVKM. This CDR3 region has 14 residues. Trimming took 5 bases from V and 11 from J, leaving 16 bases between them. The CDR3 nucleotides read TGTGCCAGCAGTCCCCGAGTAGAAGCTACACCCCTCCACTTT. Translation gives CASSPRVEATPLHF.

In its sample, this clone was seen once. The chain employs TRBV11-2 and TRBJ2-7; no firm D call. The CDR3 sequence is 14 residues long. In germline, CDR1 is SGHAT, CDR2 FQNNGV. Trimming stripped 3 bases from V and 6 bases from J, with 15 bases between. Here the CDR3 DNA reads TGTGCCAGCAGCTTCCCAGCTGAGGCCTTCGAGCAGTACTTC. Protein sequence: CASSFPAEAFEQYF.

The J gene is TRBJ2-4, the V gene TRBV5-6; tentative D call: TRBD1 (6 bases). Germline V gene sequence: CDR1 SGHDT, CDR2 YYEEEE. This CDR3 has 14 residues. The V end was cut by 2 bases, the J end by 2 bases, with 8 bases between. The CDR3 loop reads CASSLGGSKNIQYF. CDR3 bases: TGTGCCAGCAGCTTAGGGGGATCCAAAAACATTCAGTACTTC.

CDR3 residues: CASSSIDKGDTEAFF. CDR3 DNA: TGCGCCAGCAGCTCCATTGACAAGGGGGACACTGAAGCTTTCTTT. The rearrangement links TRBV5-1 to TRBJ1-1; TRBD1 is a possible D gene (6 bases). The CDR3 has 15 amino acids. Germline V gene sequence: CDR1 SGHRS, CDR2 YFSETQ. Trimming shortened V by 3 bases and J by 3 bases, and 15 bases separated the two germline ends.

V and J are TRBV5-4 and TRBJ1-2; D is undetermined. The CDR3 runs to 16 residues. Germline V gene sequence: CDR1 SGHNT, CDR2 YYREEE (reference sequence). Trimming pared 2 bases from V and 2 bases from J, leaving 16 bases between. This chain's CDR3 is CASSFRVVDSNYGYTF. CDR3 bases: TGTGCCAGCAGCTTTAGGGTAGTGGACTCGAACTATGGCTACACCTTC. The full variable domain, in which reference TRBV5-4 and TRBJ1-2 provide the parts outside the CDR3, is ETGVTQSPTHLIKTRGQQVTLRCSSQSGHNTVSWYQQALGQGPQFIFQYYREEENGRGNFPPRFSGLQFPNYSSELNVNALELDDSALYLCASSFRVVDSNYGYTFGSGTRLTVV.

V usage is TRBV9 and J usage is TRBJ1-3, with D unresolved. The CDR3 runs to 16 residues. Germline loops: CDR1 SGDLS, CDR2 YYNGEE. The V gene lost 0 bases and the J gene lost 1 base, with 11 bases spanning the gap. CDR3 coding DNA: TGTGCCAGCAGCGTAGAGCCAGGAGGTTCTGGAAACACCATATATTTT. This translates into CASSVEPGGSGNTIYF.

As DNA, the CDR3 is TGTGCCAGCAGCGCCAGGGGAGACGGCTCCTACGAGCAGTACTTC. Translated: CASSARGDGSYEQYF. This chain joins TRBV9 and TRBJ2-7, with D perhaps TRBD1 (6 bases). With 3 bases removed from V and 0 bases from J, the gap between germline ends came to 13 bases. The CDR3 runs to 15 residues. Germline V gene sequence: CDR1 SGDLS, CDR2 YYNGEE.

The chain links TRBV13 to TRBJ1-1; D remains unclear. The CDR3 length is 15 residues. The V end was cut by 3 bases, the J end by 0 bases, with 11 bases between. Germline V CDR1 and CDR2: PRHDT, FYEKMQ (reference sequence). CDR3 in DNA: TGTGCCAGCAGCTTTTATTCGGAGGTGAACACTGAAGCTTTCTTT. It translates to CASSFYSEVNTEAFF.

The chain is built from TRBV27 and TRBJ2-1; TRBD2 matches 11 bases. Germline CDR1 and CDR2: MNHEY and SMNVEV (reference sequence). V lost 2 bases and J lost 6; bases outside the gene matches: 9. This CDR3 has 17 amino acids. CDR3 in DNA: TGTGCCAGCAGTTTAATACCTACTAGCGGGGGTATCAATGAGCAGTTCTTC. This gives the protein CASSLIPTSGGINEQFF.

CDR3 amino acids: CASSEGQAHNEQFF. DNA of the CDR3: TGTGCCAGCAGTGAAGGACAGGCCCACAATGAGCAGTTCTTC. The chain links TRBV2 to TRBJ2-1; TRBD1 is a possible D gene (6 bases). The germline V gene has CDR1 SNHLY and CDR2 FYNNEI. This CDR3 is 14 amino acids long. Trimming took off 1 base at V and 5 bases at J, with 9 bases between the two ends.

The chain couples TRBV6-4 to TRBJ2-7; TRBD1 agrees at 7 bases. The CDR3 runs to 14 residues. V gave up 7 bases and J gave up 4 bases; unmatched junction bases: 10. The germline gives CDR1 MRHNA, CDR2 SNTAGT. For the CDR3, the DNA is TGTGCCAGCATTCTGGGGGACAGCCTTTACGAGCAGTACGTC. Its protein product is CASILGDSLYEQYV.

The gene calls are TRBV5-1 and TRBJ2-5; TRBD2 matches 8 bases. V was pared by 5 bases and J by 2 bases, with 2 bases of the junction left unmatched. CDR3 size: 13 residues. Germline CDR1 is SGHRS and CDR2 is YFSETQ. The CDR3 sequence is CASRTSGQETQYF. CDR3 nucleotide sequence: TGCGCCAGCAGAACTAGCGGACAAGAGACCCAGTACTTC.

This clone was counted between two and nine times. The V gene is TRBV7-9, the J gene TRBJ1-3; no definite D call. The V end was cut by 1 base, the J end by 0 bases, with 7 bases between. Germline loops: CDR1 SEHNR, CDR2 FQNEAQ (reference sequence). CDR3 length equals 15 residues. The CDR3 is CASSLGGNSGNTIYF. The DNA of the CDR3 is TGTGCCAGCAGCTTAGGCGGGAACTCTGGAAACACCATATATTTT.

The chain is built from TRBV5-1 and TRBJ2-5, with 10 bases that match TRBD1. Germline V gene lookup returns CDR1 SGHRS and CDR2 YFSETQ. The CDR3 covers 14 residues. J gave up 5 bases and V 4 bases, and 5 bases lay outside the gene matches. CDR3 coding DNA: TGCGCCAGCAGCCCAGACAGGGGGCTGGAGACCCAGTACTTC. Translated: CASSPDRGLETQYF.

In its sample, this clone was seen a few times. The chain combines TRBV25-1 with TRBJ1-6; a weak D match, TRBD1 (6 bases). This CDR3 has 14 residues. Deletions cut 6 bases from V and 6 bases from J, with 12 bases between. The germline V gene encodes CDR1 MGHDK and CDR2 SYGVNS. The CDR3 nucleotides are TGTGCCAGCAGGAAGACACAGGGTAATTCACCCCTCCACTTT. Protein sequence: CASRKTQGNSPLHF.

V usage is TRBV13 and J usage is TRBJ2-5; maybe TRBD2 (5 bases). Trimming stripped 5 bases from V and 7 bases from J, with 17 bases between. The CDR3 totals 14 residues. Germline V gene sequence: CDR1 PRHDT, CDR2 FYEKMQ (reference sequence). For the CDR3, the DNA is TGTGCCAGCAGCCCCCTGGAGGAGCCGGGGACCCAGTACTTC. This codes for CASSPLEEPGTQYF.

The chain employs TRBV5-6 and TRBJ2-1; 10 bases line up with TRBD2. This CDR3 is built from 15 residues. The germline CDR1 and CDR2 sequences are SGHDT and YYEEEE. V gave up 4 bases and J gave up 4 bases; unmatched junction bases: 5. In DNA form, the CDR3 reads TGTGCCAGCAGCCTCACTAGCGGGGATTACAATGAGCAGTTCTTC. Protein sequence: CASSLTSGDYNEQFF.

The sample holds one count of this clone. The gene calls are TRBV6-6 and TRBJ1-6, with D perhaps matching TRBD1 (5 bases). The V end was cut by 0 bases, the J end by 8 bases, with 8 bases between. The germline V gene encodes CDR1 MNHNY and CDR2 SVGAGI (reference sequence). CDR3 length: 14 amino acids. DNA for the CDR3: TGTGCCAGCAGTTACTCAGGGGATCATTCACCCCTCCACTTT. Amino acids: CASSYSGDHSPLHF.